This is a list of T cell receptor beta chains from one sample in a study of T cells in localized non-small cell lung cancer. The data were produced by immunoSEQ multiplex PCR, yet TCRdb's version contains in-frame clones alone and is incomplete. The sample has approximately 60,000 clones, roughly nine tenths seen once. The sequencing here drew on peripheral blood, taken before any cancer treatment. The receptor source for this set is a woman aged 40-70 years with stage I lung adenocarcinoma. Each CDR3 is given with its conserved first and last residue. Each record gives: clone size, D gene, V gene, J gene, CDR3 protein, CDR3 DNA. A D gene is named only where the DNA matches it firmly. Size values are once, few and many counts, or a class for expanded clones, and some rows have none.

NA	TRBD2	TRBV18	TRBJ2-6	CASSPTAGDSGANVLTF	TGTGCCAGCTCTCCCACCGCGGGGGACTCTGGGGCCAACGTCCTGACTTTC
NA	NA	TRBV6-5	TRBJ2-3	CASSPGTPQYF	TGTGCCAGCAGTCCGGGAACCCCGCAGTATTTT
NA	NA	TRBV6-7	TRBJ1-6	CASTRPGQGNSPLHF	TGTGCCAGCACAAGGCCGGGACAAGGTAATTCACCCCTCCACTTT
NA	TRBD1	TRBV7-9	TRBJ1-2	CASGTRQGYGYTF	TGTGCCAGCGGCACCCGACAGGGCTATGGCTACACCTTC
NA	NA	TRBV11-2	TRBJ2-1	CASSPQELPYNEQFF	TGTGCCAGCAGTCCACAGGAGTTACCATACAATGAGCAGTTCTTC
few	NA	TRBV11-3	TRBJ1-1	CASSVRVGTEAFF	TGTGCCAGCAGCGTCAGGGTTGGCACTGAAGCTTTCTTT
NA	NA	TRBV18	TRBJ1-3	CASSPSFTGIGNTIYF	TGTGCCAGCTCACCGAGTTTTACAGGGATCGGAAACACCATATATTTT
NA	NA	TRBV30	TRBJ1-4	CVRHPLNEKLFF	TGTGTCCGACACCCCCTGAATGAAAAACTGTTTTTT
once	TRBD1	TRBV5-1	TRBJ2-2	CASSLPTGTTGELFF	TGCGCCAGCAGCTTGCCGACAGGGACAACCGGGGAGCTGTTTTTT
NA	NA	TRBV27	TRBJ1-2	CATSLSGNYGYTF	TGTGCCACCTCGCTTAGCGGGAACTATGGCTACACCTTC
NA	TRBD2	TRBV27	TRBJ2-3	CASSLSYASSGGKTDTQYF	TGTGCCAGCAGTTTATCGTACGCCTCTAGCGGTGGCAAGACAGATACGCAGTATTTT
NA	NA	TRBV6-1	TRBJ1-5	CASSSSINQPQHF	TGTGCCAGCAGTTCCAGCATCAATCAGCCCCAGCATTTT
NA	TRBD1	TRBV28	TRBJ1-5	CASRRQGGQPQHF	TGTGCCAGCAGGAGACAGGGGGGTCAGCCCCAGCATTTT
NA	NA	TRBV6-5	TRBJ2-7	CASSYSPSGSSYEQYF	TGTGCCAGCAGTTACTCCCCGAGCGGTAGCTCCTACGAGCAGTACTTC
NA	TRBD2	TRBV28	TRBJ2-7	CASSLLWQVAGGTYEQYF	TGTGCCAGCAGCTTATTATGGCAAGTAGCGGGGGGCACCTACGAGCAGTACTTC
NA	NA	TRBV19	TRBJ1-6	CASSIRGSNNSPLHF	TGTGCCAGTAGTATTAGGGGATCGAATAATTCACCCCTCCACTTT
NA	NA	TRBV2	TRBJ1-5	CASTGQLNQPQHF	TGTGCCAGCACTGGACAGCTCAATCAGCCCCAGCATTTT
once	NA	TRBV29-1	TRBJ1-5	CSVRDQGWDQPQHF	TGCAGCGTCCGTGACCAGGGTTGGGATCAGCCCCAGCATTTT
NA	NA	TRBV18	TRBJ1-1	CASSPAQGWDTEAFF	TGTGCCAGCTCACCGGCACAGGGATGGGACACTGAAGCTTTCTTT
NA	NA	TRBV5-1	TRBJ2-7	CASSLDVGLSYEQYF	TGCGCCAGCAGCTTGGATGTGGGATTGAGCTACGAGCAGTACTTC
NA	NA	TRBV27	TRBJ1-5	CASSSGTGRNQPQHF	TGTGCCAGCAGTTCGGGGACGGGGAGAAATCAGCCCCAGCATTTT
NA	TRBD1	TRBV15	TRBJ2-1	CATSLDRGRGEQFF	TGTGCCACCAGCCTTGACAGGGGGCGGGGTGAGCAGTTCTTC
once	NA	TRBV18	TRBJ2-1	CASSPNERGVDEQFF	TGTGCCAGCTCACCAAATGAAAGGGGAGTCGATGAGCAGTTCTTC
few	TRBD1	TRBV6-6	TRBJ1-2	CASSSWTGEGYTF	TGTGCCAGCAGTTCCTGGACAGGGGAAGGCTACACCTTC
NA	NA	TRBV19	TRBJ2-7	CASSPPGRTDYEQYF	TGTGCCAGTAGTCCCCCGGGAAGGACCGATTACGAGCAGTACTTC
once	TRBD1	TRBV19	TRBJ2-6	CASRDRGLSGANVLTF	TGTGCCAGTAGGGACAGGGGGCTCTCTGGGGCCAACGTCCTGACTTTC
NA	TRBD1	TRBV19	TRBJ1-5	CASSASDRQNQPQHF	TGTGCCAGTAGTGCCTCGGACAGGCAGAATCAGCCCCAGCATTTT
NA	NA	TRBV18	TRBJ2-1	CASSHPTPTAYNEQFF	TGTGCCAGCTCACATCCTACCCCAACGGCCTACAATGAGCAGTTCTTC
NA	TRBD2	TRBV27	TRBJ2-2	CASRREGERVGELFF	TGTGCCAGCAGGAGGGAGGGCGAGAGGGTCGGGGAGCTGTTTTTT
once	NA	TRBV28	TRBJ2-7	CASISTTYEQYF	TGTGCCAGCATCAGTACCACCTACGAGCAGTACTTC
NA	NA	TRBV6-1	TRBJ1-5	CASSEIGIRNQPQHF	TGTGCCAGCAGTGAAATCGGAATAAGAAATCAGCCCCAGCATTTT
NA	TRBD1	TRBV6-6	TRBJ1-1	CASSSAPLDRVTEAFF	TGTGCCAGCAGTTCCGCCCCGTTGGACAGGGTCACTGAAGCTTTCTTT
NA	TRBD1	TRBV2	TRBJ1-2	CASSEGGQRYGYTF	TGTGCCAGCAGTGAAGGGGGACAGAGGTATGGCTACACCTTC
NA	NA	TRBV7-8	TRBJ1-4	CASSRDLGEKLFF	TGTGCCAGCAGCCGGGACTTGGGGGAAAAACTGTTTTTT
NA	TRBD2	TRBV7-3	TRBJ2-1	CASSSGLARARWEQFF	TGTGCCAGCAGCTCTGGACTAGCGAGAGCACGATGGGAGCAGTTCTTC
NA	TRBD1	TRBV7-7	TRBJ2-5	CASSPGTGRETQYF	TGTGCCAGCAGCCCCGGGACAGGGAGAGAGACCCAGTACTTC
NA	TRBD1	TRBV6-4	TRBJ1-5	CASRAPETGEEGNQPQHF	TGTGCCAGCAGAGCCCCCGAGACAGGGGAGGAGGGCAATCAGCCCCAGCATTTT
NA	NA	TRBV27	TRBJ1-4	CASSLEGGGWEKLFF	TGTGCCAGCAGTTTGGAGGGGGGAGGATGGGAAAAACTGTTTTTT
NA	NA	TRBV6-6	TRBJ1-5	CASKLQVGQPQHF	TGTGCCAGCAAACTACAGGTTGGCCAGCCCCAGCATTTT
once	NA	TRBV7-8	TRBJ1-2	CASSLKGNGYTF	TGTGCCAGCAGCTTAAAAGGGAATGGCTACACCTTC
few	NA	TRBV9	TRBJ1-1	CASSVDQGTEAFF	TGTGCCAGCAGCGTAGATCAGGGGACTGAAGCTTTCTTT
NA	NA	TRBV7-2	TRBJ1-3	CASSLDAAGNTIYF	TGTGCCAGCAGCTTAGACGCGGCTGGAAACACCATATATTTT
NA	NA	TRBV5-1	TRBJ1-1	CASSPLGGLNTEAFF	TGCGCCAGCAGCCCTTTAGGGGGGTTAAACACTGAAGCTTTCTTT
NA	NA	TRBV7-8	TRBJ1-5	CASTLGSNQPQHF	TGTGCCAGCACGCTCGGCAGCAATCAGCCCCAGCATTTT
NA	NA	TRBV7-8	TRBJ1-1	CASSWDGGRGNTEAFF	TGTGCCAGCAGCTGGGACGGGGGCCGGGGTAACACTGAAGCTTTCTTT
NA	NA	TRBV7-9	TRBJ1-1	CASSIPPPEAFF	TGTGCCAGCAGCATACCCCCCCCTGAAGCTTTCTTT
NA	TRBD1	TRBV7-8	TRBJ1-5	CASSSYGQGGNQPQHF	TGTGCCAGCAGCTCCTACGGACAGGGCGGGAATCAGCCCCAGCATTTT
NA	NA	TRBV23-1	TRBJ2-6	CASSAAGHNSGANVLTF	TGCGCCAGCAGTGCAGCGGGACACAACTCTGGGGCCAACGTCCTGACTTTC
NA	TRBD2	TRBV6-1	TRBJ2-1	CASSGGGRASNEQFF	TGTGCCAGCAGTGGAGGCGGGAGGGCCTCTAATGAGCAGTTCTTC
NA	TRBD2	TRBV7-3	TRBJ2-1	CASSFSGASYNEQFF	TGTGCCAGCAGTTTTAGCGGGGCCTCCTACAATGAGCAGTTCTTC
NA	TRBD1	TRBV7-2	TRBJ1-4	CASSREGAGQEKLFF	TGTGCCAGCAGCCGAGAGGGGGCCGGGCAGGAAAAACTGTTTTTT
once	NA	TRBV5-1	TRBJ2-4	CASSLDGWLNIQYF	TGCGCCAGCAGCTTGGACGGCTGGCTAAACATTCAGTACTTC
NA	TRBD1	TRBV5-1	TRBJ1-4	CASREGAPNEKLFF	TGCGCCAGCAGGGAGGGGGCGCCTAATGAAAAACTGTTTTTT
once	NA	TRBV30	TRBJ1-5	CAWSDGTTQPQHF	TGTGCCTGGAGTGACGGGACTACTCAGCCCCAGCATTTT
NA	NA	TRBV25-1	TRBJ1-1	CASSEKLGASRAEAFF	TGTGCCAGCAGTGAAAAGTTGGGAGCAAGTAGGGCTGAAGCTTTCTTT
NA	NA	TRBV27	TRBJ2-7	CASSLSPSSYEQYF	TGTGCCAGCAGTTTAAGCCCGAGCTCCTACGAGCAGTACTTC
NA	NA	TRBV25-1	TRBJ2-2	CASTPRGQGGTGELFF	TGTGCCAGCACCCCTAGAGGGCAGGGGGGCACCGGGGAGCTGTTTTTT
NA	NA	TRBV28	TRBJ1-6	CASSWEGDAPLHF	TGTGCCAGCAGCTGGGAGGGTGACGCTCCCCTCCACTTT
NA	NA	TRBV6-4	TRBJ1-1	CASSEGSNTEAFF	TGTGCCAGCAGTGAGGGTTCCAACACTGAAGCTTTCTTT